The clone carrying this T cell receptor beta chain was found a few times. Its antigen is as yet unknown. CDR3 size: 15 residues. The V and J ends lost 3 bases and 2 bases respectively, with 13 bases between them. Germline assignment: CDR1 MDHEN and CDR2 SYDVKM. The data derive from a study of tumor and adjacent non-tumor tissue in lung cancer. Study overall: Aged about 30 to 76 years, patients included roughly 10 men and about five women with stage I to III disease.

No cell sorting was done before RNA was extracted from the tissue. General study results and limits: Higher tumor TCR diversity was associated with shorter survival. TCR diversity was significantly greater in tumor than normal lung tissue.

The library came from three nested PCR rounds adapted from ARM-PCR protocols. TCRdb passed the multiplex PCR reads through MiXCR, listing each CDR3 protein once. Of 200,000 or so distinct CDR3 sequences in the sample, over 55% were seen once. Source material: lung tumor tissue. The rearrangement uses TRBV28 and TRBJ1-2; D not resolved. The TCR originated in a man in his sixties with non-small cell lung cancer. CDR3 DNA: TGTGCCAGCAGTTTTAAGGTCCTGGGGAACTATGGCTACACCTTC. Translated: CASSFKVLGNYGYTF.